The clone carrying this T cell receptor (beta chain) has a single count. Deep level was the assay's run setting. On sorted subsets, replicate PCRs used 150 to 250 ng DNA, or tens of thousands of T cell genomes. Assay: immunoSEQ multiplex PCR; the TCRdb copy retains only in-frame clones and omits some. The table shows around 2.5 million clones, with approximately 93% occurring only once. CDR1 and CDR2 (germline): LNHDA, SQIVND (reference sequence). The CDR3 length is 13 residues. With 8 bases removed from V and 5 bases from J, the gap between germline ends came to 16 bases. The sample comes from a study of shared clonotypes between healthy human individuals. Study at large: Ranging from 18 to 49 in age, donors were a couple of women and a few men.

The receptor's source is a man between 18 and 35 years old in good health. Some clones in this sample may be carry-over from other donors' samples. Sequencing used naive CD4+ T cells from PBMCs. Subset reported: CD45RA+ positively selected. This chain links TRBV19 with TRBJ2-7, with D perhaps matching TRBD1 or TRBD2 (5 bases each). The CDR3, as DNA: TGTGCCAGTTCAAAGAGGGACGCCGACGAGCAGTACTTC. Translated: CASSKRDADEQYF.